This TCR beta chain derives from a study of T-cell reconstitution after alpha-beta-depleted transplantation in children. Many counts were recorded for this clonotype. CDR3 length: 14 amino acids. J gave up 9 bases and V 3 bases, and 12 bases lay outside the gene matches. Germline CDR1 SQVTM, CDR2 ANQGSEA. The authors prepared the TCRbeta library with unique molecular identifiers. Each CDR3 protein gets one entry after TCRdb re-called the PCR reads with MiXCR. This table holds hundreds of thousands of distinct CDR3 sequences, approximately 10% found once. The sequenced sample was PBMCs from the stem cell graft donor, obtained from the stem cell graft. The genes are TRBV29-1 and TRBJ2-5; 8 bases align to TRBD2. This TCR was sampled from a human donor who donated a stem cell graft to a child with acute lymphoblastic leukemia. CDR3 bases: TGCAGCGTTGAGGGTGGACTAGCAGAGGGGGCCCAGTACTTC. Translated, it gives CSVEGGLAEGAQYF.